These 23 T cell receptor beta chains were sequenced from one sample in a study of CD4 T cells in relation to SARS-CoV-2 and coronaviruses. Method: immunoSEQ multiplex PCR; TCRdb's copy keeps in-frame clones and lacks some. Seen here are tens of thousands of clones, 77% observed once, and the top ten hold 2.8%. Their recognized antigens are unknown. Source material: memory CD4+ T cells from PBMCs, cultured in vitro. The source of these receptors is an adult with COVID-19.

This chain connects TRBV11-3 to TRBJ2-3; D not certain. Per the germline V gene, CDR1 is SGHNT and CDR2 is YENEEA. CDR3 length: 11 amino acids. V was clipped by 5 bases and J by 7 bases, with 7 bases between them. The CDR3 region is CASSKDNTQYF. The CDR3 DNA is TGTGCCAGCAGCAAAGACAATACGCAGTATTTT. The complete variable domain, with remaining parts taken from reference TRBV11-3 and TRBJ2-3, reads EAGVVQSPRYKIIEKKQPVAFWCNPISGHNTLYWYLQNLGQGPELLIRYENEEAVDDSQLPKDRFSAERLKGVDSTLKIQPAELGDSAVYLCASSKDNTQYFGPGTRLTVL.

This clone has a handful of counts. This sequence joins TRBV28 and TRBJ1-3; D perhaps matches TRBD1 (5 bases). The CDR3 totals 14 residues. Between the trimmed V and J ends, which lost 6 bases and 8 bases, there was a span of 17 bases. Germline CDR1 MDHEN, CDR2 SYDVKM. CDR3 sequence reads: CASRVKDGGYTIYF. CDR3 sequence (DNA): TGTGCCAGCAGAGTAAAGGATGGGGGATACACCATATATTTT. Supplemented by reference TRBV28 and TRBJ1-3, the full variable domain reads DVKVTQSSRYLVKRTGEKVFLECVQDMDHENMFWYRQDPGLGLRLIYFSYDVKMKEKGDIPEGYSVSREKKERFSLILESASTNQTSMYLCASRVKDGGYTIYFGEGSWLTVV.

The rearrangement joins TRBV29-1 to TRBJ1-1; 11 positions agree with TRBD1. CDR3 length: 14 amino acids. Germline assignment: CDR1 SQVTM and CDR2 ANQGSEA. V was pared by 6 bases and J by 7 bases, with 10 bases of the junction left unmatched. DNA of the CDR3: TGCAGCGTCGGGACAGGGGGTTTGAGGGGTGAAGCTTTCTTT. Residues: CSVGTGGLRGEAFF.

This sequence joins TRBV2 and TRBJ2-7; 9 nucleotides align to TRBD2. The V gene end was trimmed by 3 bases and the J gene end by 2 bases; junction bases not matched to a gene: 11. Per the germline V gene, CDR1 is SNHLY and CDR2 is FYNNEI. The CDR3 is made up of 17 amino acids. The CDR3 is CASSDWKGASGTYEQYF. CDR3 nucleotide sequence: TGTGCCAGCAGTGACTGGAAGGGGGCTAGCGGGACCTACGAGCAGTACTTC.

The J gene is TRBJ1-1, the V gene TRBV18; no definite D call. V was cut by 5 bases and J by 1 base, with 8 bases left in between. This CDR3 contains 13 residues. CDR1 KGHSH and CDR2 LQKENI come from the germline V gene. CDR3 DNA sequence: TGTGCCAGCTCAGCAGCCGAGAACACTGAAGCTTTCTTT. Its translation: CASSAAENTEAFF.

The CDR3 protein is CASSFRGRTTEAFF. The CDR3 nucleotides are TGTGCCAGCAGTTTTCGGGGGAGGACCACTGAAGCTTTCTTT. V usage is TRBV6-5 and J usage is TRBJ1-1; D possibly corresponds to TRBD1 (5 bases). CDR1 is MNHEY, CDR2 SVGAGI, per germline. The CDR3 extends over 14 amino acids. V lost 4 bases and J lost 4, with 13 bases in between.

The chain has TRBV5-4 and TRBJ2-5; possible D gene TRBD2, 5 bases. Trimming left V 3 bases short and J 4 bases short, with 19 bases between. The V gene's germline CDR1 is SGHNT and CDR2 YYREEE (reference sequence). The CDR3 has 16 residues. The CDR3 DNA reads TGTGCCAGCAGCTCCCAATCTTTAAGGGAGCGAGAGACCCAGTACTTC. Amino acids: CASSSQSLRERETQYF.

This sequence joins TRBV5-4 and TRBJ1-2; 7 bases fit TRBD1. The germline V gene has CDR1 SGHNT and CDR2 YYREEE (reference sequence). V gave up 6 bases and J gave up 7 bases; unmatched junction bases: 12. CDR3 length equals 14 residues. The CDR3 DNA reads as TGTGCCAGCATCCAAGAGACAGGGATGTCTGGCTACACCTTC. Protein sequence: CASIQETGMSGYTF.

The chain links TRBV6-2 or TRBV6-3 to TRBJ2-3, with a tentative D call TRBD2 (6 bases). The CDR3 has 21 amino acids. Trimming took 6 bases from V and 7 from J, leaving 38 bases between them. Germline V gives CDR1 MNHEY, CDR2 SVGEGT. The CDR3 DNA reads as TGTGCCAGCAGCCGCTTATGGGAGGCATGGGAGGTGTTGACTAATGTGAATACGCAGTATTTT. Protein sequence: CASSRLWEAWEVLTNVNTQYF.

The chain has TRBV11-2 and TRBJ1-1; D is uncertain. CDR1 is SGHAT and CDR2 is FQNNGV in the germline V gene. The CDR3 has 15 amino acids. V lost 0 bases and J 1 base, leaving 9 bases between the germline ends. The chain's CDR3 is CASSLDRYGNTEAFF. The CDR3 nucleotides read TGTGCCAGCAGCTTAGATCGGTACGGGAACACTGAAGCTTTCTTT. The complete variable domain, with remaining parts taken from reference TRBV11-2 and TRBJ1-1, reads EAGVAQSPRYKIIEKRQSVAFWCNPISGHATLYWYQQILGQGPKLLIQFQNNGVVDDSQLPKDRFSAERLKGVDSTLKIQPAKLEDSAVYLCASSLDRYGNTEAFFGQGTRLTVV.

V gene TRBV18 combines with J gene TRBJ1-3, with D perhaps matching TRBD1 (5 bases). This CDR3 region has 16 residues. The ends were cut back, 6 bases at V and 0 bases at J, with 15 bases in the middle. The germline CDR1 and CDR2 sequences are KGHSH and LQKENI. As DNA, the CDR3 is TGTGCCAGCTCCACAACAGGCCCTAGCTCTGGAAACACCATATATTTT. It specifies CASSTTGPSSGNTIYF.

CDR3 in DNA: TGTGCCAGCAGCTTAATCCCCACACCGTGGACGAGGGGAGATACGCAGTATTTT. Protein: CASSLIPTPWTRGDTQYF. The chain recombines TRBV11-3 with TRBJ2-3; possibly TRBD1 or TRBD2 for D (5 bases each). The CDR3 covers 18 residues. Trimming stripped 2 bases from V and 5 bases from J, with 23 bases between. Germline lookup yields CDR1 SGHNT and CDR2 YENEEA.

The chain carries TRBV6-6 and TRBJ2-7; 15 nucleotides align to TRBD2. V lost 4 bases, J lost 7 bases, and 8 bases stayed unmatched. The CDR3 has 16 amino acids. Germline V lookup: CDR1 MNHNY, CDR2 SVGAGI (reference sequence). Here the CDR3 DNA reads TGTGCCAGCAGTTTCGGGACTAGCGGGAGGCCGTGGGAGCAGTACTTC. Protein: CASSFGTSGRPWEQYF.

This chain joins TRBV11-2 and TRBJ2-3, with D unclear. The germline gives CDR1 SGHAT, CDR2 FQNNGV. The CDR3 is 13 amino acids. The V end was cut by 0 bases, the J end by 4 bases, with 5 bases between. CDR3 amino acids: CASSLDRADTQYF. CDR3 coding DNA: TGTGCCAGCAGCTTAGATCGAGCAGATACGCAGTATTTT.

The genes are TRBV29-1 and TRBJ2-1, with 10 nucleotides matching TRBD1. The trim removed 0 bases at V and 6 bases at J, leaving 5 bases unmatched. CDR1 and CDR2 (germline): SQVTM, ANQGSEA. The CDR3 has 15 amino acids. CDR3 in amino acids: CSVEDPRTGGNEQFF. The CDR3 region has the DNA TGCAGCGTTGAAGATCCGCGGACAGGGGGCAATGAGCAGTTCTTC.

The chain joins TRBV18 to TRBJ1-5, with D uncertain. The CDR3 covers 15 residues. With 1 base removed from V and 0 bases from J, the gap between germline ends came to 7 bases. CDR1 KGHSH and CDR2 LQKENI come from the germline V gene. This chain's CDR3 is CASSPLRDSNQPQHF. As DNA, the CDR3 is TGTGCCAGCTCACCACTGAGGGATAGCAATCAGCCCCAGCATTTT. The variable domain in full, completed from reference TRBV18 and TRBJ1-5, reads NAGVMQNPRHLVRRRGQEARLRCSPMKGHSHVYWYRQLPEEGLKFMVYLQKENIIDESGMPKERFSAEFPKEGPSILRIQQVVRGDSAAYFCASSPLRDSNQPQHFGDGTRLSIL.

This clone was seen just once. The chain couples TRBV15 to TRBJ2-1, with no clear D. There are 13 residues in the CDR3. Trimming took off 0 bases at V and 8 bases at J, with 8 bases between the two ends. In germline, CDR1 is LNHNV, CDR2 YYDKDF (reference sequence). In DNA, the CDR3 is TGTGCCACCAGCAGAGATAGTGGAGATGAGCAGTTCTTC. It codes for CATSRDSGDEQFF.

The genes are TRBV2 and TRBJ1-2, with D uncertain. The CDR3 has 13 amino acids. Germline CDR1 and CDR2: SNHLY and FYNNEI. Trimming removed 6 bases at V and 0 bases at J, with 8 bases between. As DNA, the CDR3 is TGTGCCAGCAGAGGTACCGCTAACTATGGCTACACCTTC. It codes for CASRGTANYGYTF.

V gene TRBV12-3 or TRBV12-4 combines with J gene TRBJ2-1, with unresolved D. V lost 7 bases, J lost 8 bases, and 15 bases lay in between. The CDR3 sequence is 13 residues long. The DNA of the CDR3 is TGTGCCAGCAATATCCGGAGTGGCGATGAGCAGTTCTTC. This sequence encodes CASNIRSGDEQFF.

The rearrangement joins TRBV7-2 to TRBJ2-1, with 8 bases lining up with TRBD1. Germline V CDR1 and CDR2: SGHTA, FQGNSA. The CDR3 has 13 residues. Trimming removed 5 bases from V and 8 bases from J; junction bases left unmatched: 5. CDR3 region: CASSGDRLDEQFF. CDR3 DNA sequence: TGTGCCAGCAGCGGGGACAGGCTCGATGAGCAGTTCTTC.

This clone appeared a single time. The chain links TRBV4-3 to TRBJ2-5; D might be TRBD2 (5 bases). The CDR3 covers 15 residues. V lost 1 base and J 5 bases, leaving 14 bases between the germline ends. Germline V gene sequence: CDR1 LGHNA, CDR2 YSLEER. CDR3 DNA sequence: TGCGCCAGCAGCCAAGGGACTCTCTCGGGGGAGACCCAGTACTTC. Translating gives CASSQGTLSGETQYF.

The rearrangement joins TRBV19 to TRBJ2-1; TRBD2 agrees at 9 bases. Looked up from germline, CDR1 is LNHDA and CDR2 is SQIVND (reference sequence). This CDR3 comprises 16 residues. V lost 4 bases, J lost 0 bases, and 4 bases stayed unmatched. Here the CDR3 reads CASSTLAGYSYNEQFF. The CDR3 DNA reads TGTGCCAGTAGTACCCTAGCGGGATACTCCTACAATGAGCAGTTCTTC.

V and J are TRBV15 and TRBJ1-5; TRBD1 matches at 11 bases. Trimming at V came to 3 bases and at J to 3 bases, leaving 7 bases not matched to a gene. The CDR3 is 17 residues long. Germline CDR1 LNHNV, CDR2 YYDKDF (reference sequence). The DNA of the CDR3 is TGTGCCACCAGCAGCGGACAGGGGGCCGGCGTCAATCAGCCCCAGCATTTT. Translated: CATSSGQGAGVNQPQHF.